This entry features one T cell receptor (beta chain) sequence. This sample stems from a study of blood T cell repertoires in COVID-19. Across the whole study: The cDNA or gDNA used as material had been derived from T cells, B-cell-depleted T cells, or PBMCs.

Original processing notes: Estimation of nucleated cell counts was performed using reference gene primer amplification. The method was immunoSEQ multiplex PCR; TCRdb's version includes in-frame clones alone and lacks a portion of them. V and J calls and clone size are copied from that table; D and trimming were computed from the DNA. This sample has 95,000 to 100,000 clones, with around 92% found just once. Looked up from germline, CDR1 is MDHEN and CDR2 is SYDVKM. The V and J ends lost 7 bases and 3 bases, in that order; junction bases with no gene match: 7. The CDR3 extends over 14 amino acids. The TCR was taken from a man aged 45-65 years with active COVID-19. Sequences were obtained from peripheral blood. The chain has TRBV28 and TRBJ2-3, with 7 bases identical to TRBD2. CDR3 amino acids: CASMAGAGTDTQYF. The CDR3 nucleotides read TGTGCCAGCATGGCGGGAGCCGGGACAGATACGCAGTATTTT.